This record looks at one T cell receptor beta chain sequence and its context. Using immunoSEQ multiplex PCR, the repertoire was profiled, and TCRdb retains in-frame clones only, with some absent. The sample includes about 250,000 clones, 85% to 90% seen only once; the top ten take approximately 9.5%. This sample was included in a study of blood T cell repertoires in COVID-19. Participants were placed into cohorts based on the clinical history they reported. This CDR3 comprises 15 residues. J gave up 2 bases and V 0 bases, and 2 bases lay outside the gene matches. Germline lookup yields CDR1 SGHRS and CDR2 YFSETQ.

This receptor was taken from a man in his forties who had recovered from COVID-19. The sequenced sample was PBMCs or T cells enriched from blood (not recorded which). V is TRBV5-1 and J is TRBJ2-7, with 10 bases that match TRBD1. CDR3 sequence reads: CASSLGTGGTYEQYF. In DNA form, the CDR3 reads TGCGCCAGCAGCTTGGGGACAGGGGGAACCTACGAGCAGTACTTC.